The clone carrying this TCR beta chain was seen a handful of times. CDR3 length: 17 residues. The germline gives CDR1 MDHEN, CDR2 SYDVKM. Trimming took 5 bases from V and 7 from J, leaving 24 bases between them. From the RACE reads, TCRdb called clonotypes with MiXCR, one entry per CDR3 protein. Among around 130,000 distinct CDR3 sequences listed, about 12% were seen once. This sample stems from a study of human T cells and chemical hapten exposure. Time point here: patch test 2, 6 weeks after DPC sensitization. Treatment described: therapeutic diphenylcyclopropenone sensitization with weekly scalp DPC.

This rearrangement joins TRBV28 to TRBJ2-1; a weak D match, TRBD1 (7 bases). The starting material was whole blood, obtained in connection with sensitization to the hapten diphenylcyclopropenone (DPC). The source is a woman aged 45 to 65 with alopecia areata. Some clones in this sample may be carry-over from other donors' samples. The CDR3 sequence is CASSDPRGVGVRNEQFF. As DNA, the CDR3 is TGTGCCAGCAGTGACCCCAGGGGGGTCGGGGTGAGGAATGAGCAGTTCTTC.